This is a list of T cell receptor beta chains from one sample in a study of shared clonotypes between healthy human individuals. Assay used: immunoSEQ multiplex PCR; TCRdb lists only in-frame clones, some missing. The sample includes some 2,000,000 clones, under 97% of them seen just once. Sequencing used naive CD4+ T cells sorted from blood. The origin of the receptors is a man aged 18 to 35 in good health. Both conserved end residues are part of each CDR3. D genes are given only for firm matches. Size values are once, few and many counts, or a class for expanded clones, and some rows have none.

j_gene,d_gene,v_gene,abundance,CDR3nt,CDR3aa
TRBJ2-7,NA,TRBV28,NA,TGTGCCAGCAGACCTCCCATAGGGAAGCAGTACTTC,CASRPPIGKQYF
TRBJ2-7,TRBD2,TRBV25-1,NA,TGTGCCAGCAGGCGGGAGGGCCTCGCCTACGAGCAGTACTTC,CASRREGLAYEQYF
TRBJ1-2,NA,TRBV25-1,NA,TGTGCCAGCAGTGGGAACTATGGCTACACCTTC,CASSGNYGYTF
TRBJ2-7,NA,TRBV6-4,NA,TGTGCCAGCAGTGACGGGGATTACGAGCAGTACTTC,CASSDGDYEQYF
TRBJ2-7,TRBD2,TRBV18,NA,TGTGCCAGCTCACCAGCGGGAGCCCCCTACGAGCAGTACTTC,CASSPAGAPYEQYF
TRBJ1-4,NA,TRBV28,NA,TGTGCCAGCAGGATAACAACTAATGAAAAACTGTTTTTT,CASRITTNEKLFF
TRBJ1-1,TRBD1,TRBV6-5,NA,TGTGCCAGCAGGGGGACAGGGCGGTTTGAAGCTTTCTTT,CASRGTGRFEAFF
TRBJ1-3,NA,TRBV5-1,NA,TGCGCCAGCAGCCCCCGAGGGTCCGGGAGCTCTGGAAACACCATATATTTT,CASSPRGSGSSGNTIYF
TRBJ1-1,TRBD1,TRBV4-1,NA,TGCGCCAGCAGCCAAGAACGGCCAGGGGGAACTGAAGCTTTCTTT,CASSQERPGGTEAFF
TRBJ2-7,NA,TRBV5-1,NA,TGCGCCAGCAGCTTGGGCTCAGGGGGGCACTACGAGCAGTACTTC,CASSLGSGGHYEQYF
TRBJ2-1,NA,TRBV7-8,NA,TGTGCCAGCAGTTTGCCCCCCTGGGACACACACAATGAGCAGTTCTTC,CASSLPPWDTHNEQFF
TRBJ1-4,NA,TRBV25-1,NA,TGTGCCAGCAGTGAATCGGGTAAGGGAGAACGTGTTTTT,CASSESGKGERVF
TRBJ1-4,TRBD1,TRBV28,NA,TGTGCCAGCAGTTCCCGTGTAGGGACAGGGACTGAAAAACTGTTTTTT,CASSSRVGTGTEKLFF
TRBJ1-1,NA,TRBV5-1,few,TGCGCCAGCAGCTTGGCCCCGACAGGGAACACTGAAGCTTTCTTT,CASSLAPTGNTEAFF
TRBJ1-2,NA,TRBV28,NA,TGTGCCAGCAGTTTACAAGACCGCCTCTATGGCTACACCTTC,CASSLQDRLYGYTF
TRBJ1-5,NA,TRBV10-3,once,TGTGCCATCAGGGGGGACGCTGTTCAGCCCCAGCATTTT,CAIRGDAVQPQHF
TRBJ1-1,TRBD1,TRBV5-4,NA,TGTGCCAGCAGCAACGGACAGGCCAGGCGGGCCACTGAAGCTTTCTTT,CASSNGQARRATEAFF
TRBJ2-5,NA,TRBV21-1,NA,TGTGCCAGCAGGGTTGGAGGGCCGGAAGAGACCCAGTACTTC,CASRVGGPEETQYF
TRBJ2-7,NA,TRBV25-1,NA,TGTGCCAGCAGTGGTCCAGGGGCCTACGAGCAGTACTTC,CASSGPGAYEQYF
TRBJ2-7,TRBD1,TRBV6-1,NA,TGTGCCAGCAGTGTAGCCGGGACAGGGGTATACGAGCAGTACTTC,CASSVAGTGVYEQYF
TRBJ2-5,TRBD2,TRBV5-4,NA,TGTGCCAGCAGCGCCGCCGGGACTAGCACGGAGACCCAGTACTTC,CASSAAGTSTETQYF
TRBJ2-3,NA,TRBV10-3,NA,TGTGCCAACAGCCCCCAACAGCTTACAGATACGCAGTATTTT,CANSPQQLTDTQYF